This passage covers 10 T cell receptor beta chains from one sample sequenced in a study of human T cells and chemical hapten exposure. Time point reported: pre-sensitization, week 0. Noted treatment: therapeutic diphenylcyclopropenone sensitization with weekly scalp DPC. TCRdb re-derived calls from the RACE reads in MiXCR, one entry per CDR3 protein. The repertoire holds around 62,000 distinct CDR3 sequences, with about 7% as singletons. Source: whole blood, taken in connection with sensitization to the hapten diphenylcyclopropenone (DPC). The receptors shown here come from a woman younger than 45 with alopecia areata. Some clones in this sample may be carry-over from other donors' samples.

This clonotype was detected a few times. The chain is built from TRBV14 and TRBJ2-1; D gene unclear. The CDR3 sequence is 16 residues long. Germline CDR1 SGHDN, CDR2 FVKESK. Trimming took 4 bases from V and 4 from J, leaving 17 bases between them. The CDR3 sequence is CASSRENSGLYNEQFF. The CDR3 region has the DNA TGTGCCAGCAGCCGAGAAAATTCAGGCCTTTACAATGAGCAGTTCTTC. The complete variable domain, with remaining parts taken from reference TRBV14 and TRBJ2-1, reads EAGVTQFPSHSVIEKGQTVTLRCDPISGHDNLYWYRRVMGKEIKFLLHFVKESKQDESGMPNNRFLAERTGGTYSTLKVQPAELEDSGVYFCASSRENSGLYNEQFFGPGTRLTVL.

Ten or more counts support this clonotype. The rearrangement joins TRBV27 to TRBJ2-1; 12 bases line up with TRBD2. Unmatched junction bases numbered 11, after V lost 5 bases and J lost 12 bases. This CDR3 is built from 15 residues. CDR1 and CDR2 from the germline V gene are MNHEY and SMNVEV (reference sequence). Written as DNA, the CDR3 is TGTGCCAGCAGTATTACTAGCGGGGGGCCGACATCGCAGTTCTTC. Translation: CASSITSGGPTSQFF.

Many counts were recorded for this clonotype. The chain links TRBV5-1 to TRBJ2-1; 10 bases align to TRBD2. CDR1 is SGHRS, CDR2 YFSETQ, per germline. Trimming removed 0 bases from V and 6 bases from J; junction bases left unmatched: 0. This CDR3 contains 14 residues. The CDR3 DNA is TGCGCCAGCAGCTTGGCTAGCGGGGGCAATGAGCAGTTCTTC. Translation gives CASSLASGGNEQFF.

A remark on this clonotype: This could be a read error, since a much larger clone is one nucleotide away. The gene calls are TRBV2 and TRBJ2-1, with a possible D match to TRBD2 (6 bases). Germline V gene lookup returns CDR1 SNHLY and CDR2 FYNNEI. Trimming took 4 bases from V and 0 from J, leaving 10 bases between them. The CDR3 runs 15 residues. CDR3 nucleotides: TGTGCCAGCAGTGTCGGGAGTAGCTCCTACAATGAGCAGTTCTTC. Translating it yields CASSVGSSSYNEQFF.

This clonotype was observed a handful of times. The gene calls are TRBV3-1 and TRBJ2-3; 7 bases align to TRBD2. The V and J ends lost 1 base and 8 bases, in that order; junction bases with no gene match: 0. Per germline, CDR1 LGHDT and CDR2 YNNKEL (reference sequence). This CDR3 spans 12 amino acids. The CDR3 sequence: CASSQGGGTQYF. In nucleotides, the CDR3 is TGTGCCAGCAGCCAAGGCGGGGGTACGCAGTATTTT.

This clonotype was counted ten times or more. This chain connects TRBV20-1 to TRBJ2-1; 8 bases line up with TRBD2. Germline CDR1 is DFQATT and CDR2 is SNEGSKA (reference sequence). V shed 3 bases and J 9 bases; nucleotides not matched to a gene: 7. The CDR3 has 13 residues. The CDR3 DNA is TGCAGTGCTAGGGACCGGGGGGGCCGTGAGCAGTTCTTC. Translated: CSARDRGGREQFF.

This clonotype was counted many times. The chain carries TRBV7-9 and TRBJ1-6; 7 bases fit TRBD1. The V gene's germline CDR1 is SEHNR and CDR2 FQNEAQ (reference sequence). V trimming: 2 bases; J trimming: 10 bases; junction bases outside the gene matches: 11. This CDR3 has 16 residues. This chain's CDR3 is CASSLMSGQLRSPLHF. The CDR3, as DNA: TGTGCCAGCAGCTTAATGTCGGGACAGCTCAGATCACCCCTCCACTTT.

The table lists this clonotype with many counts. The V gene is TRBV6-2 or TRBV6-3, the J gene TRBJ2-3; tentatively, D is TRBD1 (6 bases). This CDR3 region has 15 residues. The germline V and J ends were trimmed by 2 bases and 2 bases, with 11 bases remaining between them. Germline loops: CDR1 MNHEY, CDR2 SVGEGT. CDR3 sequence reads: CASSYGSGVTDTQYF. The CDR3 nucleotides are TGTGCCAGCAGTTACGGTTCAGGGGTCACAGATACGCAGTATTTT.

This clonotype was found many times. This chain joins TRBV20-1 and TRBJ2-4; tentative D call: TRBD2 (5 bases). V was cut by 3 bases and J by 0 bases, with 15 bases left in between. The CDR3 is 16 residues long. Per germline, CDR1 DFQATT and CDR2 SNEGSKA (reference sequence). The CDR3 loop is CSARDWDSRAKNIQYF. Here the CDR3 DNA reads TGCAGTGCTAGGGACTGGGATTCCCGAGCCAAAAACATTCAGTACTTC.

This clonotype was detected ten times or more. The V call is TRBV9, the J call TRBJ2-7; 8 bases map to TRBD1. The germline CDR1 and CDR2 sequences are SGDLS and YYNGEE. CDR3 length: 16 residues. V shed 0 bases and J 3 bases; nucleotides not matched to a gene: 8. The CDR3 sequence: CASSVAPDRGYYEQYF. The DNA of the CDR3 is TGTGCCAGCAGCGTAGCCCCCGACAGGGGCTACTACGAGCAGTACTTC.